The rows below give T cell receptor beta chains drawn from one sample of a study of OX40 agonist ivuxolimab in advanced cancers. Some clones are missing from TCRdb's copy, which holds only in-frame ones; the method was immunoSEQ multiplex PCR. The data show more than 50,000 clones, with more than 65% seen just once and around 2.4% held by the top ten. The sequencing used CD4+ or CD8+ T cells sorted from blood, collected in a trial of the OX40 agonist ivuxolimab. All receptors derive from an adult with an advanced solid tumor such as melanoma, head and neck, liver or kidney cancer. The CDR3 runs from the conserved cysteine through the conserved F or W. The order of the fields is J gene, clone size, D gene, V gene, CDR3 DNA, CDR3 protein. The D gene is left open where the match is weak. The size of a clone is reported for some rows only, either as once, few or many, or as a class for expanded clones.

j_call: TRBJ1-6
clone_size: NA
d_call: NA
v_call: TRBV4-3
cdr3_nt: TGCGCCAGCAGCGGAGGGGGTGGGCCGAGCTCACCCCTCCACTTT
cdr3_aa: CASSGGGGPSSPLHF

j_call: TRBJ1-6
clone_size: NA
d_call: TRBD1
v_call: TRBV10-3
cdr3_nt: TGTGCCATCAGGACCCGGGACAGGGAGTCGAATTCACCCCTCCACTTT
cdr3_aa: CAIRTRDRESNSPLHF

j_call: TRBJ2-2
clone_size: few
d_call: NA
v_call: TRBV25-1
cdr3_nt: TGTGCCAGCAGTTTCCACACCGGGGAGCTGTTTTTT
cdr3_aa: CASSFHTGELFF

j_call: TRBJ2-3
clone_size: NA
d_call: NA
v_call: TRBV10-2
cdr3_nt: TGCGCCAGCACCCAGGGCACAGATACGCAGTATTTT
cdr3_aa: CASTQGTDTQYF

j_call: TRBJ1-2
clone_size: once
d_call: NA
v_call: TRBV14
cdr3_nt: TGTGCCAGCAGCCAAGATCGACGGAGTAGTGGCTACACCTTC
cdr3_aa: CASSQDRRSSGYTF

j_call: TRBJ1-1
clone_size: NA
d_call: NA
v_call: TRBV7-9
cdr3_nt: TGTGCCAGCAGCTTATCAGGGCTCACTGAAGCTTTCTTT
cdr3_aa: CASSLSGLTEAFF

j_call: TRBJ1-6
clone_size: few
d_call: NA
v_call: TRBV4-1
cdr3_nt: TGCGCCAGCAGCCAAGAGGTCCCAGGAACCACCCTTAGGGATTCACCCCTCCACTTT
cdr3_aa: CASSQEVPGTTLRDSPLHF

j_call: TRBJ1-4
clone_size: NA
d_call: TRBD1
v_call: TRBV4-3
cdr3_nt: TGCGCCAGCAGCACCAGTGTCGTGGGACAGGGATTCGAAAAACTGTTTTTT
cdr3_aa: CASSTSVVGQGFEKLFF

j_call: TRBJ2-3
clone_size: NA
d_call: NA
v_call: TRBV9
cdr3_nt: TGTGCCAGCAGCCCTCAGACACCTAGCACAGATACGCAGTATTTT
cdr3_aa: CASSPQTPSTDTQYF

j_call: TRBJ1-5
clone_size: once
d_call: TRBD1
v_call: TRBV19
cdr3_nt: TGTGCCAGTAGTATCAAACTCAGGGGGAGCAATCAGCCCCAGCATTTT
cdr3_aa: CASSIKLRGSNQPQHF

j_call: TRBJ1-6
clone_size: NA
d_call: NA
v_call: TRBV25-1
cdr3_nt: TGTGCCAGCCAGACGCGGGGGCGGAATTCACCCCTCCACTTT
cdr3_aa: CASQTRGRNSPLHF

j_call: TRBJ1-2
clone_size: NA
d_call: TRBD1
v_call: TRBV19
cdr3_nt: TGTGCCAGTACCACAGGAGGGGACAGGGGGCGAATGGGCTATGGCTACACCTTC
cdr3_aa: CASTTGGDRGRMGYGYTF

j_call: TRBJ1-2
clone_size: NA
d_call: NA
v_call: TRBV6-1
cdr3_nt: TGTGCCAGCAGCCCGATTGCGATCCGAGGCTACACCTTC
cdr3_aa: CASSPIAIRGYTF

j_call: TRBJ2-2
clone_size: NA
d_call: NA
v_call: TRBV5-1
cdr3_nt: TGCGCCAGCAGCTTGGACACCCGGCGAGGCACCGGGGAGCTGTTTTTT
cdr3_aa: CASSLDTRRGTGELFF

j_call: TRBJ2-2
clone_size: NA
d_call: NA
v_call: TRBV4-2
cdr3_nt: TGTGCCAGCAGCCAAGACTATCGCGGGGGCGACACCGGGGAGCTGTTTTTT
cdr3_aa: CASSQDYRGGDTGELFF

j_call: TRBJ2-2
clone_size: NA
d_call: NA
v_call: TRBV18
cdr3_nt: TGTGCCAGCTCACAACTCGTCTGGGGGGAAGCCGGGGAGCTGTTTTTT
cdr3_aa: CASSQLVWGEAGELFF

j_call: TRBJ2-1
clone_size: NA
d_call: TRBD1
v_call: TRBV19
cdr3_nt: TGTGCCAGTAGTATACTAGACAGGGAAACTTACAATGAGCAGTTCTTC
cdr3_aa: CASSILDRETYNEQFF

j_call: TRBJ2-5
clone_size: few
d_call: NA
v_call: TRBV6-4
cdr3_nt: TGTGCCAGCAGTGACTCGATTGTTGTCAATGAAGAGACCCAGTACTTC
cdr3_aa: CASSDSIVVNEETQYF

j_call: TRBJ2-5
clone_size: NA
d_call: NA
v_call: TRBV7-3
cdr3_nt: TGTGCCAGCAGCCCCCATGGCAGGGAAGTCCAAGAGACCCAGTACTTC
cdr3_aa: CASSPHGREVQETQYF

j_call: TRBJ1-1
clone_size: once
d_call: TRBD1
v_call: TRBV12-5
cdr3_nt: TGTGCTAGTGGCGGACAGGGCCTCACTGAAGCTTTCTTT
cdr3_aa: CASGGQGLTEAFF

j_call: TRBJ2-7
clone_size: medium-sized
d_call: NA
v_call: TRBV11-2
cdr3_nt: TGTGCCAGCAGCTTAGACACTGGCAGCTCCTACGAGCAGTACTTC
cdr3_aa: CASSLDTGSSYEQYF

j_call: TRBJ2-2
clone_size: NA
d_call: NA
v_call: TRBV7-3
cdr3_nt: TGTGCCAGCAGCCCCAGACCCGCTTGGGGCAGCGGGAACACCGGGGAGCTGTTTTTT
cdr3_aa: CASSPRPAWGSGNTGELFF

j_call: TRBJ2-7
clone_size: NA
d_call: NA
v_call: TRBV2
cdr3_nt: TGTGCCAGCAGTGAAGGGAAAACCGAGCAGTACTTC
cdr3_aa: CASSEGKTEQYF

j_call: TRBJ1-6
clone_size: NA
d_call: NA
v_call: TRBV6-6
cdr3_nt: TGTGCCAGCAGTGTTGTCGAGGGTTCACCCCTCCACTTT
cdr3_aa: CASSVVEGSPLHF

j_call: TRBJ1-1
clone_size: NA
d_call: NA
v_call: TRBV28
cdr3_nt: TGTGCCAGCAGCAGGGTGAACACTGAAGCTTTCTTT
cdr3_aa: CASSRVNTEAFF

j_call: TRBJ1-3
clone_size: NA
d_call: TRBD1
v_call: TRBV9
cdr3_nt: TGTGCCAGCAGCGTCGAGATAGGGGACAGGCCAGGGAGAGGTTCTGGAAACACCATATATTTT
cdr3_aa: CASSVEIGDRPGRGSGNTIYF

j_call: TRBJ1-4
clone_size: NA
d_call: TRBD1
v_call: TRBV7-2
cdr3_nt: TGTGCCAGCAGCAGGGACAGGCTTAATGAAAAACTGTTTTTT
cdr3_aa: CASSRDRLNEKLFF

j_call: TRBJ1-2
clone_size: few
d_call: TRBD1
v_call: TRBV6-4
cdr3_nt: TGTGCCAGATGGACGGACAGGGGGAGGTATGGCTACACCTTC
cdr3_aa: CARWTDRGRYGYTF

j_call: TRBJ2-5
clone_size: NA
d_call: TRBD2
v_call: TRBV5-4
cdr3_nt: TGTGCCAGCAGCCTAGCGGGGATGGAAGAGACCCAGTACTTC
cdr3_aa: CASSLAGMEETQYF

j_call: TRBJ1-2
clone_size: NA
d_call: TRBD1
v_call: TRBV7-8
cdr3_nt: TGTGCCAGCACTCTAGACAGGGCGCGCGGCTATGGCTACACCTTC
cdr3_aa: CASTLDRARGYGYTF

j_call: TRBJ2-1
clone_size: NA
d_call: NA
v_call: TRBV5-1
cdr3_nt: TGCGCCAGCAGCTTGTACAATGAGCAGTTCTTC
cdr3_aa: CASSLYNEQFF

j_call: TRBJ2-5
clone_size: NA
d_call: NA
v_call: TRBV14
cdr3_nt: TGTGCCAGCAGCCCCGGGACACCGCAAGAGACCCAGTACTTC
cdr3_aa: CASSPGTPQETQYF

j_call: TRBJ1-1
clone_size: NA
d_call: TRBD1
v_call: TRBV6-5
cdr3_nt: TGTGCCAGCAGTTTCCGGACAGGGGCGAACACTGAAGCTTTCTTT
cdr3_aa: CASSFRTGANTEAFF

j_call: TRBJ2-7
clone_size: once
d_call: TRBD2
v_call: TRBV6-1
cdr3_nt: TGTGCCAGCATCCTGCGGGCTAGCGGTTCCTACGAGCAGTACTTC
cdr3_aa: CASILRASGSYEQYF

j_call: TRBJ1-1
clone_size: NA
d_call: TRBD1
v_call: TRBV5-6
cdr3_nt: TGTGCCAGCAGACCCTTGGGACAGCAGATGAACACTGAAGCTTTCTTT
cdr3_aa: CASRPLGQQMNTEAFF

j_call: TRBJ1-1
clone_size: NA
d_call: TRBD1
v_call: TRBV6-1
cdr3_nt: TGTGCCAGCAGGGGACAGGGTGGCACTGAAGCTTTCTTT
cdr3_aa: CASRGQGGTEAFF

j_call: TRBJ2-2
clone_size: NA
d_call: NA
v_call: TRBV5-1
cdr3_nt: TGCGCCAGCAGCTTGGAAGTACCGGGACCAAAAAGGGGAACGGCCGGGGAGCTGTTTTTT
cdr3_aa: CASSLEVPGPKRGTAGELFF

j_call: TRBJ2-2
clone_size: NA
d_call: TRBD1
v_call: TRBV6-1
cdr3_nt: TGTGCCAGCACCCGACAGGGGGCATACACCGGGGAGCTGTTTTTT
cdr3_aa: CASTRQGAYTGELFF

j_call: TRBJ1-5
clone_size: once
d_call: TRBD1
v_call: TRBV19
cdr3_nt: TGTGCCAGTGGACCAACAGGGGGCGGCAATCAGCCCCAGCATTTT
cdr3_aa: CASGPTGGGNQPQHF

j_call: TRBJ1-1
clone_size: NA
d_call: TRBD1
v_call: TRBV28
cdr3_nt: TGTGCCAGCAGTTTACTGGCGAGACAGGGCACTGAAGCTTTCTTT
cdr3_aa: CASSLLARQGTEAFF

j_call: TRBJ1-5
clone_size: NA
d_call: NA
v_call: TRBV10-3
cdr3_nt: TGTGCCTCCCAGGACAGTAATCAGCCCCAGCATTTT
cdr3_aa: CASQDSNQPQHF

j_call: TRBJ1-5
clone_size: NA
d_call: NA
v_call: TRBV27
cdr3_nt: TGTGCCAGCAGCCCCTCATATAGCAATCAGCCCCAGCATTTT
cdr3_aa: CASSPSYSNQPQHF

j_call: TRBJ2-7
clone_size: NA
d_call: NA
v_call: TRBV7-3
cdr3_nt: TGTGCCAGCAGCTTATCGGGCGGGCATGTCTACGAGCAGTACTTC
cdr3_aa: CASSLSGGHVYEQYF

j_call: TRBJ2-1
clone_size: NA
d_call: NA
v_call: TRBV6-1
cdr3_nt: TGTGCCAGCACGGGTCACAATGAGCAGTTCTTC
cdr3_aa: CASTGHNEQFF

j_call: TRBJ1-1
clone_size: NA
d_call: NA
v_call: TRBV28
cdr3_nt: TGTGCCAGCAGTAAGGAGATTGAAGCTTTCTTT
cdr3_aa: CASSKEIEAFF

j_call: TRBJ2-4
clone_size: NA
d_call: NA
v_call: TRBV19
cdr3_nt: TGTGCCAGTAGTATAACGGCGGGACTAGCCAAAAACATTCAGTACTTC
cdr3_aa: CASSITAGLAKNIQYF

j_call: TRBJ2-7
clone_size: NA
d_call: TRBD1
v_call: TRBV7-2
cdr3_nt: TGTGCCAGCAGCTTAGTCCAGGGGGCCAACGAGCAGTACTTC
cdr3_aa: CASSLVQGANEQYF

j_call: TRBJ1-1
clone_size: NA
d_call: NA
v_call: TRBV29-1
cdr3_nt: TGCAGCGCCGTGGACCGACAACGTGAAGCTTTCTTT
cdr3_aa: CSAVDRQREAFF

j_call: TRBJ2-3
clone_size: NA
d_call: NA
v_call: TRBV5-6
cdr3_nt: TGTGCCAGCAGCTTGCCTTTAGTCCACACAGATACGCAGTATTTT
cdr3_aa: CASSLPLVHTDTQYF

j_call: TRBJ2-2
clone_size: NA
d_call: NA
v_call: TRBV9
cdr3_nt: TGTGCCAGCAGCGTCAGCGGAGGACACCGGGCCGGGGAGCTGTTTTTT
cdr3_aa: CASSVSGGHRAGELFF

j_call: TRBJ2-1
clone_size: NA
d_call: TRBD2
v_call: TRBV11-2
cdr3_nt: TGTGCCAGCAGCCGGCGGGGGGCCGACTACAATGAGCAGTTCTTC
cdr3_aa: CASSRRGADYNEQFF

j_call: TRBJ2-2
clone_size: NA
d_call: TRBD1
v_call: TRBV25-1
cdr3_nt: TGTGCCAGCACCGGGGGCCCTGTGACAGGGGCCACCGGGGAGCTGTTTTTT
cdr3_aa: CASTGGPVTGATGELFF

j_call: TRBJ2-2
clone_size: NA
d_call: NA
v_call: TRBV30
cdr3_nt: TGTGCCTGGCCCCCCGGTCGCACCGCGAACACCGGGGAGCTGTTTTTT
cdr3_aa: CAWPPGRTANTGELFF

j_call: TRBJ2-3
clone_size: few
d_call: TRBD1
v_call: TRBV29-1
cdr3_nt: TGCAGCGTTACCGGGACAGGGACAGATACGCAGTATTTT
cdr3_aa: CSVTGTGTDTQYF

j_call: TRBJ2-3
clone_size: NA
d_call: TRBD2
v_call: TRBV5-1
cdr3_nt: TGCGCCAGCAGCGTCGGGACTAGCGGGGGGGCCACAGATACGCAGTATTTT
cdr3_aa: CASSVGTSGGATDTQYF

j_call: TRBJ1-2
clone_size: NA
d_call: TRBD1
v_call: TRBV6-5
cdr3_nt: TGTGCCAGCAGTTACCCGGGACAGGGGTTTGGCTACACCTTC
cdr3_aa: CASSYPGQGFGYTF

j_call: TRBJ2-2
clone_size: NA
d_call: TRBD1
v_call: TRBV19
cdr3_nt: TGTGCCAGTTCCGGACAGGGAAGTGTCGGGGAGCTGTTTTTT
cdr3_aa: CASSGQGSVGELFF

j_call: TRBJ1-6
clone_size: few
d_call: NA
v_call: TRBV25-1
cdr3_nt: TGTGCCAGCAGTGAATCGGACAGCCCGAATTCACCCCTCCACTTT
cdr3_aa: CASSESDSPNSPLHF

j_call: TRBJ1-2
clone_size: few
d_call: NA
v_call: TRBV10-3
cdr3_nt: TGTGCCATCAGTGAGGCGGGGTCCCCTCGTTCAGACTATGGCTACACCTTC
cdr3_aa: CAISEAGSPRSDYGYTF